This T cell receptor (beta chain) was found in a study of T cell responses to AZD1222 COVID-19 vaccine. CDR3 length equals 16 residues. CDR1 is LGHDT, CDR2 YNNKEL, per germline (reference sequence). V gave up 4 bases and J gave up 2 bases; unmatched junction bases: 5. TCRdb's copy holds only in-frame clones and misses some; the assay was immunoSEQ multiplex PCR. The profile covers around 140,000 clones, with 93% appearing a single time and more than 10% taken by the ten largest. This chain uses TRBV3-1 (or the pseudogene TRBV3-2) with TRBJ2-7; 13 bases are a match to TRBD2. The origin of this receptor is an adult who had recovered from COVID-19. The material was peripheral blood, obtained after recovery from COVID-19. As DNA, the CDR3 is TGTGCCAGCAGCCGGGGACTAGCGGGGTCCCCCTACGAGCAGTACTTC. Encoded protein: CASSRGLAGSPYEQYF.